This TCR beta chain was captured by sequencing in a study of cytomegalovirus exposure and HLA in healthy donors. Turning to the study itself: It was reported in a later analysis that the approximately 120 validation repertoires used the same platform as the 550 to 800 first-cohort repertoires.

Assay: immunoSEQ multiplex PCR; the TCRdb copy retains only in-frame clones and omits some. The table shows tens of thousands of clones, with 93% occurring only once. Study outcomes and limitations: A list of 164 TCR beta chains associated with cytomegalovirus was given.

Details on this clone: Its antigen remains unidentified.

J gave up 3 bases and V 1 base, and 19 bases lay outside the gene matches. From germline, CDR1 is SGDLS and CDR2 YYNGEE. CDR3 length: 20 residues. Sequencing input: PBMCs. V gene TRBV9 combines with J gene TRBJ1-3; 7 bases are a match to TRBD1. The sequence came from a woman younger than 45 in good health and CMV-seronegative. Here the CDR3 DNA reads TGTGCCAGCAGCGTATTGGGTCAGGGCCCGAGGGGGCCAAATGGAAACACCATATATTTT. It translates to CASSVLGQGPRGPNGNTIYF.